Included here is one T cell receptor beta chain sequence, with context. This sample is drawn from a study of blood T cell repertoires in COVID-19. Study as a whole: The origin of the acute and convalescent COVID-19 samples was the United States, Italy and Spain. PBMCs, B-cell-depleted T cells, or T cells were the source of the cDNA or gDNA that made up the material.

Authors' data handling: Amplifying reference gene primers gave estimates of nucleated cell counts. Using immunoSEQ multiplex PCR, the repertoire was profiled, and TCRdb retains in-frame clones only, with some absent. V, J and clone size derive from that table, while D and trimming were established from the DNA sequence. Of some 300,000 clones detected, around 87% appear once; the ten largest clones hold less than 2.5%. This sequence was found in a man aged 18 to 35 with active or convalescent COVID-19. The material sequenced was peripheral blood.

CDR3 sequence reads: CASSPSGQGGTFF. In nucleotides, the CDR3 is TGTGCCAGCTCACCTTCAGGACAGGGAGGTACTTTCTTT. The chain couples TRBV18 to TRBJ1-1; 8 nucleotides align to TRBD1. The CDR3 spans 13 residues. J gave up 12 bases and V 3 bases, and 9 bases lay outside the gene matches. Germline CDR1 KGHSH, CDR2 LQKENI.